This TCR beta chain originates from a study of OX40 agonist ivuxolimab in advanced cancers. Background on the study: The treatment was a fully human IgG2 OX40 agonist, ivuxolimab. The patients received ivuxolimab by intravenous route every 2 weeks at 0.01 to 10 mg/kg.

Per the germline V gene, CDR1 is KGHSH and CDR2 is LQKENI. The CDR3 spans 16 residues. With 3 bases clipped from V and 0 bases from J, the junction kept 8 bases outside the gene matches. Profiling relied on immunoSEQ multiplex PCR, and the TCRdb table lists in-frame clones only, not all of them. Among tens of thousands of clones listed, 80% to 85% were seen once. On this clone itself: What it binds is not known.

Regarding the study as a whole: CD4+ and CD8+ blood T cells expanded clonally by week 6 at 0.1 to 3.0 mg/kg.

The chain combines TRBV18 with TRBJ2-7; TRBD1 matches at 7 bases. Specimen: CD4+ or CD8+ T cells sorted from blood, collected in a trial of the OX40 agonist ivuxolimab. This sequence was found in an adult with an advanced solid tumor such as melanoma, head and neck, liver or kidney cancer. As DNA, the CDR3 is TGTGCCAGCTCACCGCGGACAGGCCGACCCTCCTACGAGCAGTACTTC. This encodes CASSPRTGRPSYEQYF.